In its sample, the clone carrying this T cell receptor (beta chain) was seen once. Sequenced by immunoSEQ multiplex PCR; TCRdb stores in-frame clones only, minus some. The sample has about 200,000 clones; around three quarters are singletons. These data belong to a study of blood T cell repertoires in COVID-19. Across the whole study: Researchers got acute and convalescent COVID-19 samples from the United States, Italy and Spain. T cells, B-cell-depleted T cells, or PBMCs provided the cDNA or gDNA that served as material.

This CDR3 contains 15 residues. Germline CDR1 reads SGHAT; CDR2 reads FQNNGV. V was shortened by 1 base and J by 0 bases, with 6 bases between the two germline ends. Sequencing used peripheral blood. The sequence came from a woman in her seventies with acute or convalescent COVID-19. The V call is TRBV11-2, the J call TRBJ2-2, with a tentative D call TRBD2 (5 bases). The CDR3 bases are TGTGCCAGCAGCTTAGCCGGGGCGAACACCGGGGAGCTGTTTTTT. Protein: CASSLAGANTGELFF.